This is a list of T cell receptor beta chains from one sample in a study of blood T cell repertoires in COVID-19. The method was immunoSEQ multiplex PCR; TCRdb's version includes in-frame clones alone and lacks a portion of them. Of 150,000 to 200,000 clones listed, approximately 80% are singletons. The specimen sequenced was peripheral blood. These receptors all come from a woman aged 35 to 49 with COVID-19, enrolled during active disease. The CDR3 runs from the conserved cysteine through the conserved F or W. The D gene is left open where the match is weak. Not all rows give a size; the values are once, few, many and, for expanded clones, a class.

.,TRBV6-7,16,TRBJ1-6,TRBD1,CASRRDRGSYNSPLHF,TGTGCCAGCAGAAGGGACAGGGGGTCCTATAATTCACCCCTCCACTTT
.,TRBV5-4,14,TRBJ2-2,.,CASSSSGFTGELFF,TGTGCCAGCAGCTCGAGCGGCTTTACCGGGGAGCTGTTTTTT
.,TRBV2,18,TRBJ2-1,TRBD1,CASSDATGGESSYNEQFF,TGTGCCAGCAGCGACGCGACAGGGGGCGAGAGCTCCTACAATGAGCAGTTCTTC
.,TRBV28,15,TRBJ1-5,.,CASSLLQDDNQPQHF,TGTGCCAGCAGTTTATTACAGGACGACAATCAGCCCCAGCATTTT
.,TRBV7-2,14,TRBJ1-1,.,CASSLNSRSWWAFF,TGTGCCAGCAGCTTAAACAGTAGGTCGTGGTGGGCTTTCTTT
.,TRBV7-2,17,TRBJ2-3,TRBD2,CASSPGWTSGGPDTQYF,TGTGCCAGCAGCCCCGGGTGGACTAGCGGGGGCCCAGATACGCAGTATTTT
once,TRBV18,13,TRBJ1-2,TRBD1,CASSPPTGEGYTF,TGTGCCAGCTCACCACCGACAGGGGAGGGCTACACCTTC
.,TRBV4-2,13,TRBJ1-1,.,CASSQGPNTEAFF,TGTGCCAGCAGCCAAGGGCCGAACACTGAAGCTTTCTTT
.,TRBV27,16,TRBJ1-5,.,CASSLSWGLSNQPQHF,TGTGCCAGCAGTTTAAGTTGGGGGCTTAGCAATCAGCCCCAGCATTTT
.,TRBV5-1,13,TRBJ1-2,.,CASSRGTDYGYTF,TGCGCCAGCAGCCGCGGGACGGACTATGGCTACACCTTC
.,TRBV28,17,TRBJ1-5,.,CASSLATGGVVGQPQHF,TGTGCCAGCAGTCTCGCGACGGGAGGGGTCGTAGGGCAGCCCCAGCATTTT
.,TRBV5-1,16,TRBJ2-5,.,CASSLGFGRQQETQYF,TGCGCCAGCAGCTTGGGGTTCGGCAGGCAGCAAGAGACCCAGTACTTC
.,TRBV25-1,16,TRBJ1-6,.,CASSVTGGGYNSPLHF,TGTGCCAGCAGTGTGACAGGCGGGGGCTATAATTCACCCCTCCACTTT
.,TRBV29-1,13,TRBJ1-1,.,CSATTGVNTEAFF,TGCAGCGCGACCACCGGGGTAAACACTGAAGCTTTCTTT
.,TRBV27,14,TRBJ1-5,.,CASSLSVFNQPQHF,TGTGCCAGCAGTTTATCCGTCTTCAATCAGCCCCAGCATTTT
.,TRBV21-1,15,TRBJ1-1,.,CASSNFRGEETEAFF,TGTGCCAGCAGCAATTTTCGGGGAGAGGAGACTGAAGCTTTCTTT
.,TRBV7-9,15,TRBJ1-6,TRBD1,CASSHRDSPNSPLHF,TGTGCCAGCAGCCACCGGGACAGCCCGAATTCACCCCTCCACTTT
few,TRBV18,15,TRBJ1-4,TRBD1,CASSLLGQFNEKLFF,TGTGCCAGCTCCCTTCTGGGACAGTTTAATGAAAAACTGTTTTTT
.,TRBV7-9,16,TRBJ2-7,TRBD2,CASSPTSGGAQDEQYF,TGTGCCAGCAGCCCTACTAGCGGGGGGGCTCAGGACGAGCAGTACTTC
.,TRBV27,12,TRBJ1-2,.,CASSSDIYGYTF,TGTGCCAGCAGTTCAGACATCTATGGCTACACCTTC
few,TRBV24-1,16,TRBJ2-1,TRBD2,CATSVAGGSSYNEQFF,TGTGCCACCAGCGTAGCGGGAGGGAGCTCCTACAATGAGCAGTTCTTC
.,TRBV7-9,15,TRBJ2-5,.,CASSIRRGVLETQYF,TGTGCCAGCAGCATCCGCCGGGGAGTTTTAGAGACCCAGTACTTC
.,TRBV6-5,14,TRBJ2-7,.,CASSYNGQGYEQYF,TGTGCCAGCAGTTACAATGGGCAGGGATACGAGCAGTACTTC
.,TRBV9,16,TRBJ2-7,.,CASSPTTGTSTYEQYF,TGTGCCAGCAGCCCTACAACCGGGACTTCAACCTACGAGCAGTACTTC
.,TRBV10-3,11,TRBJ1-2,.,CAISGTPGYTF,TGTGCCATCAGTGGAACACCCGGCTACACCTTC
.,TRBV24-1,15,TRBJ1-6,.,CATSDSNRANSPLHF,TGTGCCACCAGTGATTCAAACAGGGCTAATTCACCCCTCCACTTT
medium-sized,TRBV5-5,15,TRBJ1-6,TRBD1,CASSLSRQGVSPLHF,TGTGCCAGCAGCTTGTCGAGACAGGGGGTTTCACCCCTCCACTTT
.,TRBV6-4,14,TRBJ2-2,TRBD2,CASSDSGDTGELFF,TGTGCCAGCAGTGATAGCGGGGACACCGGGGAGCTGTTTTTT
.,TRBV4-1,15,TRBJ1-6,.,CASSQDLSGNSPLHF,TGCGCCAGCAGCCAAGATCTTTCGGGGAATTCACCCCTCCACTTT
once,TRBV5-6,13,TRBJ1-5,TRBD1,CASSQGVSRPQHF,TGTGCCAGCAGCCAGGGGGTGTCCCGGCCCCAGCATTTT
.,TRBV10-3,15,TRBJ2-5,TRBD2,CAISEGLAGMETQYF,TGTGCCATCAGTGAGGGACTAGCGGGGATGGAGACCCAGTACTTC
.,TRBV6-6,11,TRBJ1-1,TRBD1,CASKGQGEAFF,TGTGCCAGCAAGGGACAGGGTGAAGCTTTCTTT
once,TRBV28,14,TRBJ1-4,.,CASYHPGVAEKLFF,TGTGCCAGCTACCACCCGGGGGTTGCTGAAAAACTGTTTTTT
.,TRBV6-5,13,TRBJ1-2,TRBD1,CATEGPGGYGYTF,TGTGCCACCGAGGGGCCAGGGGGGTATGGCTACACCTTC
.,TRBV12-3/TRBV12-4,13,TRBJ2-2,.,CASTGQESGELFF,TGTGCCAGCACCGGCCAGGAATCCGGGGAGCTGTTTTTT
once,TRBV5-1,14,TRBJ1-5,.,CASSTGQINQPQHF,TGCGCCAGCAGTACCGGACAGATTAATCAGCCCCAGCATTTT
few,TRBV7-9,15,TRBJ2-5,TRBD1,CASQKDRGTFETQYF,TGTGCCAGCCAGAAGGACAGGGGGACCTTTGAGACCCAGTACTTC
.,TRBV5-1,14,TRBJ2-7,TRBD2,CASREVAGPYEQYF,TGCGCCAGCAGGGAGGTAGCGGGACCTTACGAGCAGTACTTC
.,TRBV6-5,12,TRBJ2-1,.,CASTKADNEQFF,TGTGCCAGCACTAAGGCGGACAATGAGCAGTTCTTC
once,TRBV5-6,15,TRBJ1-2,.,CASSLKNWGGYGYTF,TGTGCCAGCAGCTTGAAGAATTGGGGGGGCTATGGCTACACCTTC
.,TRBV29-1,14,TRBJ2-1,TRBD2,CSVNRDYDYNEQFF,TGCAGCGTCAACCGGGACTACGACTACAATGAGCAGTTCTTC
.,TRBV5-1,14,TRBJ2-7,.,CASSWGVGAYEQYF,TGCGCCAGCAGCTGGGGTGTCGGGGCCTACGAGCAGTACTTC
.,TRBV20-1,14,TRBJ2-7,TRBD2,CSASTSGAAYEQYF,TGCAGTGCGAGTACTAGCGGGGCCGCCTACGAGCAGTACTTC
.,TRBV18,15,TRBJ2-3,.,CASSTKTRSTDTQYF,TGTGCCAGCTCAACAAAAACGCGGTCGACAGATACGCAGTATTTT
.,TRBV6-5,13,TRBJ2-3,.,CASSDRSTDTQYF,TGTGCCAGTTCAGACAGAAGCACAGATACGCAGTATTTT
.,TRBV10-3,15,TRBJ2-1,TRBD2,CAISGTAGGYNEQFF,TGTGCCATCAGTGGGACAGCGGGAGGTTACAATGAGCAGTTCTTC
few,TRBV4-1,16,TRBJ1-4,.,CASSPLRGRTNEKLFF,TGCGCCAGCAGCCCCCTCCGCGGCAGAACTAATGAAAAACTGTTTTTT
.,TRBV6-1,15,TRBJ2-7,.,CASSEVRGSTYEQYF,TGTGCCAGCAGTGAAGTTAGGGGTAGCACCTACGAGCAGTACTTC
.,TRBV24-1,15,TRBJ2-3,.,CATSDPTGRTDTQYF,TGTGCCACCAGTGACCCTACAGGGCGCACAGATACGCAGTATTTT
few,TRBV14,17,TRBJ2-1,TRBD2,CASSLPILAGRSNEQFF,TGTGCCAGCAGCCTCCCCATCCTAGCGGGAAGGAGCAATGAGCAGTTCTTC
.,TRBV25-1,16,TRBJ1-1,.,CASNKRGSGRNTEAFF,TGTGCCAGCAACAAAAGGGGCAGCGGGAGGAACACTGAAGCTTTCTTT
.,TRBV6-2/TRBV6-3,15,TRBJ1-2,.,CASSYFPQGTTGYTF,TGTGCCAGCAGTTATTTCCCCCAGGGTACTACGGGCTACACCTTC
few,TRBV28,16,TRBJ1-5,.,CASSLLAGNSNQPQHF,TGTGCCAGCAGTTTATTGGCAGGCAATAGCAATCAGCCCCAGCATTTT